Each of the 23 T cell receptor beta chains below was sequenced from the same sample in a study of blood T cell repertoires in COVID-19. Produced via immunoSEQ multiplex PCR; TCRdb's table is partial and in-frame only. The table has a few hundred thousand clones, 90% seen once. Sequences were obtained from peripheral blood. The source is a woman aged 60-75 years with COVID-19, enrolled during active disease.

Turning to this clone: Other DNA sequences in the same sample also yield this CDR3. This chain links TRBV5-1 with TRBJ1-2; 11 nucleotides agree with TRBD1. The CDR3 spans 15 residues. Germline-derived CDR1 and CDR2 are SGHRS and YFSETQ. Unmatched junction bases numbered 3, after V lost 3 bases and J lost 2 bases. CDR3 sequence reads: CASSWGQGENYGYTF. CDR3 bases: TGCGCCAGCAGCTGGGGACAGGGGGAGAACTATGGCTACACCTTC.

The chain links TRBV5-8 to TRBJ1-1, with 8 bases fitting TRBD1. V lost 3 bases and J lost 0; bases outside the gene matches: 4. Germline CDR1 is SGHTS and CDR2 is YDEGEE. CDR3 length: 15 amino acids. CDR3 protein: CASSWGQVMNTEAFF. CDR3 nucleotides: TGTGCCAGCAGCTGGGGACAGGTAATGAACACTGAAGCTTTCTTT.

V is TRBV5-5 and J is TRBJ1-4, with D perhaps TRBD1 (5 bases). The CDR3 contains 13 residues. Deletions cut 0 bases from V and 6 bases from J, with 6 bases between. Germline loops: CDR1 SGHKS, CDR2 YYEKEE (reference sequence). CDR3 nucleotides: TGTGCCAGCAGCTTGGTAGGGGATGAAAAACTGTTTTTT. It translates to CASSLVGDEKLFF.

The chain employs TRBV6-5 and TRBJ1-1; 7 bases match TRBD1. The CDR3 is 14 residues long. V was pared by 6 bases and J by 0 bases, with 4 bases of the junction left unmatched. The germline gives CDR1 MNHEY, CDR2 SVGAGI. The DNA for the CDR3 is TGTGCCAGCAGCAACAGGGGACTGAACACTGAAGCTTTCTTT. Protein: CASSNRGLNTEAFF.

The chain is built from TRBV25-1 and TRBJ1-2; 7 bases are shared with TRBD1. CDR3 size: 16 residues. Losses at the gene ends were 5 bases for V and 7 bases for J; bases not matched to a gene: 16. The germline CDR1 and CDR2 sequences are MGHDK and SYGVNS. This CDR3 is CASSWGLGGGAGGYTF. In DNA form, the CDR3 reads TGTGCCAGCAGTTGGGGCTTAGGAGGGGGCGCCGGTGGCTACACCTTC.

This rearrangement joins TRBV5-4 to TRBJ1-1; 11 nucleotides match TRBD1. The trim removed 4 bases at V and 1 base at J, leaving 6 bases unmatched. This CDR3 is built from 16 residues. Germline V gives CDR1 SGHNT, CDR2 YYREEE (reference sequence). CDR3 sequence reads: CASSQWTGGANTEAFF. The CDR3 nucleotides are TGTGCCAGCAGCCAGTGGACAGGGGGCGCGAACACTGAAGCTTTCTTT.

The chain links TRBV15 to TRBJ1-2, with D perhaps matching TRBD1 (5 bases). Germline CDR1 reads LNHNV; CDR2 reads YYDKDF (reference sequence). The CDR3 contains 15 residues. The V end was cut by 0 bases, the J end by 2 bases, with 10 bases between. Here the CDR3 DNA reads TGTGCCACCAGCAGAGATCGCTCAGGGAACTATGGCTACACCTTC. It translates to CATSRDRSGNYGYTF.

This clone was recorded only once. The genes are TRBV7-9 and TRBJ1-1; a weak D match, TRBD1 (5 bases). Per the germline V gene, CDR1 is SEHNR and CDR2 is FQNEAQ (reference sequence). CDR3 length: 15 amino acids. Trimming removed 1 base from V and 0 bases from J, with 9 bases in between. The DNA for the CDR3 is TGTGCCAGCAGCTTAGGTGGACAATTGAACACTGAAGCTTTCTTT. Translation gives CASSLGGQLNTEAFF.

The gene calls are TRBV12-3 or TRBV12-4 and TRBJ2-7, with D maybe TRBD1 (5 bases). This CDR3 spans 11 amino acids. Trimming stripped 2 bases from V and 9 bases from J, with 8 bases between. CDR3 sequence (DNA): TGTGCCAGCAGTTTAAGGGGCCCGCAGTACTTC. Its translation: CASSLRGPQYF.

The genes are TRBV2 and TRBJ1-2; D remains ambiguous. The V gene's germline CDR1 is SNHLY and CDR2 FYNNEI. The CDR3 consists of 13 residues. V gave up 7 bases and J gave up 4 bases, with 13 bases separating them. CDR3 loop: CASTQAYIYGYTF. CDR3 in DNA: TGTGCCAGCACCCAGGCGTATATCTATGGCTACACCTTC.

This chain links TRBV3-1 (or the pseudogene TRBV3-2) with TRBJ2-7; tentatively, D is TRBD1 (5 bases). CDR1 is LGHDT, CDR2 YNNKEL, per germline (reference sequence). This CDR3 has 14 amino acids. V lost 4 bases to trimming and J lost 1 base, with 11 bases between them. CDR3 in DNA: TGTGCCAGCAGCCCAATTAGGGGATCCTACGAGCAGTACTTC. Its protein is CASSPIRGSYEQYF.

This clone was counted once. This chain links TRBV24-1 with TRBJ1-1; D gene ambiguous. The CDR3 is made up of 13 amino acids. Trimming removed 2 bases at V and 1 base at J, with 4 bases between. CDR1 and CDR2 (germline): KGHDR, SFDVKD. The CDR3 nucleotides are TGTGCCACCAGTGATTCATCGAACACTGAAGCTTTCTTT. Translation gives CATSDSSNTEAFF.

The chain joins TRBV6-5 to TRBJ1-3; 8 bases line up with TRBD1. The V segment lost 0 bases and the J segment 7 bases; nucleotides outside the gene matches: 8. Looked up from germline, CDR1 is MNHEY and CDR2 is SVGAGI. The CDR3 totals 16 residues. In nucleotides, the CDR3 is TGTGCCAGCAGTTACTCGGACAGGGAGATCGGGAACACCATATATTTT. Its translation is CASSYSDREIGNTIYF.

J is TRBJ2-1 and V is TRBV21-1; TRBD2 was called by the table and not checked on the DNA. TRBV21-1 is a documented pseudogene. The CDR3 totals 13 residues. CDR3 residues: CASSQGTSNEQFF. In nucleotides, the CDR3 is TGTGCCAGCAGCCAGGGGACTAGTAATGAGCAGTTCTTC.

The chain joins TRBV7-2 to TRBJ1-1; TRBD1 matches at 8 bases. The CDR3 is 15 residues long. The germline CDR1 and CDR2 sequences are SGHTA and FQGNSA. With 3 bases clipped from V and 9 bases from J, the junction kept 12 bases outside the gene matches. The CDR3 nucleotides read TGTGCCAGCAGCTTGGCACAGGGGGTATGGTCTCAAGCTTTCTTT. Protein product: CASSLAQGVWSQAFF. Complete variable domain (other parts from reference TRBV7-2 and TRBJ1-1): GAGVSQSPSNKVTEKGKDVELRCDPISGHTALYWYRQSLGQGLEFLIYFQGNSAPDKSGLPSDRFSAERTGGSVSTLTIQRTQQEDSAVYLCASSLAQGVWSQAFFGQGTRLTVV.

The chain employs TRBV11-2 and TRBJ2-2; D might be TRBD1 (7 bases). The CDR3 has 15 residues. Trimming took 6 bases from V and 1 from J, leaving 12 bases between them. The germline gives CDR1 SGHAT, CDR2 FQNNGV. In DNA, the CDR3 is TGTGCCAGCAGTCGACAGGGACTGAACACCGGGGAGCTGTTTTTT. As protein: CASSRQGLNTGELFF.

The V gene is TRBV5-1, the J gene TRBJ2-1, with 8 bases fitting TRBD1. The CDR3 spans 15 residues. The V gene's germline CDR1 is SGHRS and CDR2 YFSETQ. Trimming at V came to 0 bases and at J to 5 bases, leaving 4 bases not matched to a gene. The CDR3 DNA is TGCGCCAGCAGCTTGGTGGGACAGGTCCACAATGAGCAGTTCTTC. It codes for CASSLVGQVHNEQFF. The entire variable domain, with the rest obtained from reference TRBV5-1 and TRBJ2-1, is as follows: KAGVTQTPRYLIKTRGQQVTLSCSPISGHRSVSWYQQTPGQGLQFLFEYFSETQRNKGNFPGRFSGRQFSNSRSEMNVSTLELGDSALYLCASSLVGQVHNEQFFGPGTRLTVL.

The chain employs TRBV5-3 and TRBJ1-6; 7 nucleotides match TRBD1. TRBV5-3 is an ORF, and what it does is uncertain. This CDR3 region has 15 residues. V gave up 5 bases and J gave up 10 bases; unmatched junction bases: 12. For the CDR3, the DNA is TGTGCCAGAAGTAAGAGGGACAGCTCGAAATCACCCCTCCACTTT. Amino acid sequence: CARSKRDSSKSPLHF.

The chain recombines TRBV5-1 with TRBJ1-2; 9 bases line up with TRBD1. Trimming took 4 bases from V and 2 from J; bases not matched to a gene: 6. Germline V gene sequence: CDR1 SGHRS, CDR2 YFSETQ. The CDR3 has 15 residues. The chain's CDR3 is CASSNTGGGNYGYTF. CDR3 in DNA: TGCGCCAGCAGCAACACAGGGGGCGGAAACTATGGCTACACCTTC.

This chain uses TRBV7-2 with TRBJ2-1, with 8 bases lining up with TRBD2. The CDR3 is made up of 14 amino acids. Germline V CDR1 and CDR2: SGHTA, FQGNSA. V shed 5 bases and J 4 bases; nucleotides not matched to a gene: 4. The CDR3 protein is CASSERGSYNEQFF. In DNA, the CDR3 is TGTGCCAGCAGCGAGCGGGGGAGTTACAATGAGCAGTTCTTC.

The rearrangement links TRBV18 to TRBJ1-2, with 9 positions matching TRBD1. Germline values: CDR1 KGHSH, CDR2 LQKENI. This CDR3 comprises 15 residues. Trimming removed 4 bases from V and 5 bases from J; junction bases left unmatched: 8. The CDR3 DNA is TGTGCCAGCTCACGCCGGGACAGGGAGGTGTATGGCTACACCTTC. Protein product: CASSRRDREVYGYTF.

This chain joins TRBV15 and TRBJ2-7; TRBD1 matches 7 bases. CDR1 and CDR2 from the germline V gene are LNHNV and YYDKDF (reference sequence). Losses at the gene ends were 7 bases for V and 2 bases for J; bases not matched to a gene: 8. The CDR3 loop spans 14 amino acids. CDR3 residues: CATTPVRGPYEQYF. CDR3 DNA sequence: TGTGCCACCACCCCGGTTAGGGGGCCCTACGAGCAGTACTTC.

The chain has TRBV18 and TRBJ1-4; 7 nucleotides line up with TRBD1. Germline V lookup: CDR1 KGHSH, CDR2 LQKENI. The CDR3 has 14 residues. The ends lost 5 bases at V and 8 bases at J; junction bases unmatched: 8. The CDR3, as DNA: TGTGCCAGCTCAGTTAACAGGGGAGAGGAAAAACTGTTTTTT. It translates to CASSVNRGEEKLFF.